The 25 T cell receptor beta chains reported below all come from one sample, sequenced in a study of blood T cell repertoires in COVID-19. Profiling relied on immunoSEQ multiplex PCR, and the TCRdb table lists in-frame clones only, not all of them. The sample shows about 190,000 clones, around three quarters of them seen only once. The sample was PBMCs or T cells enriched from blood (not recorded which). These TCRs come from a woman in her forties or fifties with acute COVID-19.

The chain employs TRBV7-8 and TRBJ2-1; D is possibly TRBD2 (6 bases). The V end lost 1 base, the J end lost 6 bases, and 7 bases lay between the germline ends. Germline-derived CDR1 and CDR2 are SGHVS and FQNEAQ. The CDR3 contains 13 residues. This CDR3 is CASSLVAVNEQFF. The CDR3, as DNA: TGTGCCAGCAGCTTAGTAGCGGTCAATGAGCAGTTCTTC.

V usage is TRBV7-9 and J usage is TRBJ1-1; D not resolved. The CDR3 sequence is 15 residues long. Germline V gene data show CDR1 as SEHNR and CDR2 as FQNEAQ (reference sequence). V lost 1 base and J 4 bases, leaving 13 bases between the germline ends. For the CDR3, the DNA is TGTGCCAGCAGCTTAGATGCGGGGAGTTCCACTGAAGCTTTCTTT. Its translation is CASSLDAGSSTEAFF.

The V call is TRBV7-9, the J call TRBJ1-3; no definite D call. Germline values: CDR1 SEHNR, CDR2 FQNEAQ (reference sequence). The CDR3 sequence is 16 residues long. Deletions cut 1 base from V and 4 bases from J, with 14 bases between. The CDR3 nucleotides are TGTGCCAGCAGCTTAGTAGTAGAGGGCCCGGGAAACACCATATATTTT. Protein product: CASSLVVEGPGNTIYF.

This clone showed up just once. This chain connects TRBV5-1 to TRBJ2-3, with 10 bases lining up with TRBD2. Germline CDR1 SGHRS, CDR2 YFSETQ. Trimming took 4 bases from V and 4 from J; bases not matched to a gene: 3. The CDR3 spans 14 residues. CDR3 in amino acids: CASSGSGGADTQYF. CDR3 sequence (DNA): TGCGCCAGCAGCGGGAGCGGGGGGGCAGATACGCAGTATTTT.

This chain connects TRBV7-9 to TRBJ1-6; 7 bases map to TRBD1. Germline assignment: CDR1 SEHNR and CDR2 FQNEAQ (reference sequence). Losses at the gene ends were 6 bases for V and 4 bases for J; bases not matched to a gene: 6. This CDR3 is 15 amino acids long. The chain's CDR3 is CASSPPGQYNSPLHF. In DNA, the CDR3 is TGTGCCAGCAGTCCTCCGGGACAGTATAATTCACCCCTCCACTTT.

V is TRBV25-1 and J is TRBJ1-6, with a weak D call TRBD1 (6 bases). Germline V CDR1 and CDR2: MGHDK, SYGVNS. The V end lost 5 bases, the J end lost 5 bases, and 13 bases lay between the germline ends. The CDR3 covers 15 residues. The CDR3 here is CASSFLGGDNSPLHF. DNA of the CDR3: TGTGCCAGCAGTTTCTTAGGGGGGGATAATTCACCCCTCCACTTT.

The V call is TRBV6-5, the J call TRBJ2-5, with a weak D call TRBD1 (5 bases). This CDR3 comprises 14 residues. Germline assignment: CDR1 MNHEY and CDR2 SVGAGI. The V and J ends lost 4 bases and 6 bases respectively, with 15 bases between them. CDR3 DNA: TGTGCCAGCAGTTTCCAGGGCGCAGGGAAGACCCAGTACTTC. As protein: CASSFQGAGKTQYF.

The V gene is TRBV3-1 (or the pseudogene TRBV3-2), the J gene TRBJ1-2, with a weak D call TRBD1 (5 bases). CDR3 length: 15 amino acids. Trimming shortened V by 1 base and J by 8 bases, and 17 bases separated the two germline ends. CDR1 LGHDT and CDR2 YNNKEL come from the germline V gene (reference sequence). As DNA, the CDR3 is TGTGCCAGCAGCCAAGTCACAGGCACCCCGTCGGGCTACACCTTC. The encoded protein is CASSQVTGTPSGYTF.

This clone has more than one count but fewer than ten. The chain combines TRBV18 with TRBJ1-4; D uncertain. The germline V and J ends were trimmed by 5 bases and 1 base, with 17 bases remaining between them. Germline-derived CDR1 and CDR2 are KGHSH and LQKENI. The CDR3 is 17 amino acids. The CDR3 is CASSSAPNTGTNEKLFF. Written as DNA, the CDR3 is TGTGCCAGCTCATCCGCGCCGAACACGGGAACTAATGAAAAACTGTTTTTT.

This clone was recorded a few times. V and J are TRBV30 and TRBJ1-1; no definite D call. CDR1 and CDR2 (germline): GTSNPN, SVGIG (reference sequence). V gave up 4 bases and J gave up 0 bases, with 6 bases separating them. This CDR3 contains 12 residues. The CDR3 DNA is TGTGCCTGGATGAGGCTGAACACTGAAGCTTTCTTT. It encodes CAWMRLNTEAFF.

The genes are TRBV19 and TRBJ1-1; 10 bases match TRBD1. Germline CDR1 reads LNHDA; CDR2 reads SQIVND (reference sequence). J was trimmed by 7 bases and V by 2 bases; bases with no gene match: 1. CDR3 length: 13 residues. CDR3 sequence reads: CASSIRDRGEAFF. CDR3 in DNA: TGTGCCAGTAGTATACGGGACAGGGGTGAAGCTTTCTTT.

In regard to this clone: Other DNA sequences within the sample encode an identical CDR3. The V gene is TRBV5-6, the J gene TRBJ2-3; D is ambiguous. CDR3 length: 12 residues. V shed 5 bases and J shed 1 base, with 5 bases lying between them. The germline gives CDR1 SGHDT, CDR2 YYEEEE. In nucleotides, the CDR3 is TGTGCCAGCAGTCGGGGCACAGATACGCAGTATTTT. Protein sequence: CASSRGTDTQYF.

CDR3 residues: CASSWGQYNEKLFF. The CDR3 bases are TGTGCCAGCAGCTGGGGACAGTATAATGAAAAACTGTTTTTT. The chain is built from TRBV3-1 (or the pseudogene TRBV3-2) and TRBJ1-4; 7 positions agree with TRBD1. This CDR3 is 14 amino acids long. V trimming: 5 bases; J trimming: 4 bases; junction bases outside the gene matches: 4. Germline V gives CDR1 LGHDT, CDR2 YNNKEL (reference sequence).

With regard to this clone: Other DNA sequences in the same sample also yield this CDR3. CDR3 sequence: CASSLGQGNYGYTF. Here the CDR3 DNA reads TGTGCCAGCAGCTTAGGGCAGGGGAACTATGGCTACACCTTC. The gene calls are TRBV7-9 and TRBJ1-2; D may be TRBD1 (6 bases). The V and J ends lost 1 base and 2 bases respectively, with 8 bases between them. Germline CDR1 SEHNR, CDR2 FQNEAQ (reference sequence). The CDR3 runs to 14 residues.

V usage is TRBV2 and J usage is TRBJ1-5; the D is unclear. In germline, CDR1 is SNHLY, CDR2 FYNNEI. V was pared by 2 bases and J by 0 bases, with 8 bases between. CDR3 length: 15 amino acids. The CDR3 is CASSETTDSNQPQHF. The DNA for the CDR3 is TGTGCCAGCAGTGAAACCACAGATAGCAATCAGCCCCAGCATTTT.

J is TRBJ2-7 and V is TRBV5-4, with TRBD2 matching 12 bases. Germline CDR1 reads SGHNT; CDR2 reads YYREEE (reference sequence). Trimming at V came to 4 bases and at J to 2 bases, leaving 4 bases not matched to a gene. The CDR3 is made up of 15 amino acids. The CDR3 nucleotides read TGTGCCAGCAGCCGGACTAGCGGGGATCCCTACGAGCAGTACGTC. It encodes CASSRTSGDPYEQYV.

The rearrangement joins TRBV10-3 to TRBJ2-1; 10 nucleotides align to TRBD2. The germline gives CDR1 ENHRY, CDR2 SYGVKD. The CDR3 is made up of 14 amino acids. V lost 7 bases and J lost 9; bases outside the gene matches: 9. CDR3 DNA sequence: TGTGCCATCACCCACCGCTCTAGCGGGGGTGAGCAGTTCTTC. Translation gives CAITHRSSGGEQFF.

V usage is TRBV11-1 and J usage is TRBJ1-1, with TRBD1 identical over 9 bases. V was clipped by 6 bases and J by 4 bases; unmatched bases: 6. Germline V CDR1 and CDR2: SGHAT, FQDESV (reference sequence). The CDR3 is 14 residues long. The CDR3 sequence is CASRRDRAGTEAFF. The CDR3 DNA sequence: TGTGCCAGCAGGCGGGACAGGGCGGGCACTGAAGCTTTCTTT. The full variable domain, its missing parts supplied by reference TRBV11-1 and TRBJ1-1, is EAEVAQSPRYKITEKSQAVAFWCDPISGHATLYWYRQILGQGPELLVQFQDESVVDDSQLPKDRFSAERLKGVDSTLKIQPAELGDSAMYLCASRRDRAGTEAFFGQGTRLTVV.

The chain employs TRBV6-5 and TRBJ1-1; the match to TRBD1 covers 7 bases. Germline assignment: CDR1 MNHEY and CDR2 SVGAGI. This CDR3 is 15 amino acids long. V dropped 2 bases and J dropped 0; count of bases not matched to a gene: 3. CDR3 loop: CASSYAGTVNTEAFF. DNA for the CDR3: TGTGCCAGCAGTTACGCCGGGACAGTGAACACTGAAGCTTTCTTT.

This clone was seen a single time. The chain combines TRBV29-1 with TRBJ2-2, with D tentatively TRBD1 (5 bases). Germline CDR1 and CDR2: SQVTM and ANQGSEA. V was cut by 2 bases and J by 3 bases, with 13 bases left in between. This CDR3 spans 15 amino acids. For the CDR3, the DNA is TGCAGCGTTGAACTTGGGGCCGGGTACACCGGGGAGCTGTTTTTT. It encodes CSVELGAGYTGELFF.

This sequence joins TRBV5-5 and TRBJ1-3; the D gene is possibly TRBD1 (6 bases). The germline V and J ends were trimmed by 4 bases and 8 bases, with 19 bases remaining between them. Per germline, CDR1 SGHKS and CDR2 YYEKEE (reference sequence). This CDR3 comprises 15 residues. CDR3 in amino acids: CASSLQGLSGHTIYF. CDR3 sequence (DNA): TGTGCCAGCAGCCTACAGGGATTATCGGGCCACACCATATATTTT.

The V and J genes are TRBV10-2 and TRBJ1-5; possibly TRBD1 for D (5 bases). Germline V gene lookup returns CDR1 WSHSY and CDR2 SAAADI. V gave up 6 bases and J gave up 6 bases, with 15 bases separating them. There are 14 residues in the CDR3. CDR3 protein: CASRGLQGGQPQHF. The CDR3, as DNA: TGCGCCAGCAGGGGGCTTCAGGGTGGTCAGCCCCAGCATTTT.

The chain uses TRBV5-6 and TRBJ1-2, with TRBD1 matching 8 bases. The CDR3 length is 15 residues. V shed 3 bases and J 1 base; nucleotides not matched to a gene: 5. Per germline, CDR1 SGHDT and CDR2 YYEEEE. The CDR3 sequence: CASSYRDRSNYGYTF. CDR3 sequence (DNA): TGTGCCAGCAGCTATCGGGACAGGAGTAACTATGGCTACACCTTC.

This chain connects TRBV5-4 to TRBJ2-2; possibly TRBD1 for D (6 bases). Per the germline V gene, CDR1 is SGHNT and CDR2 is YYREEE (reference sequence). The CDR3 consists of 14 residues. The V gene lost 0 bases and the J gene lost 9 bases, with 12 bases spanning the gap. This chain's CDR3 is CASSLDRVWRELFF. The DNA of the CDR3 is TGTGCCAGCAGCTTGGACAGGGTTTGGAGGGAGCTGTTTTTT.

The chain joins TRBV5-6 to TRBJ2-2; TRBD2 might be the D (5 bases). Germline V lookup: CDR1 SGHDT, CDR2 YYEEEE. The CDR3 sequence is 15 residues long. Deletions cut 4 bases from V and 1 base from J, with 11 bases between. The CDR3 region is CASSHGAGNTGELFF. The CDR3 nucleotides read TGTGCCAGCAGCCACGGCGCGGGGAACACCGGGGAGCTGTTTTTT.